This is a list of T cell receptor beta chains from one sample in a study of shared clonotypes between healthy human individuals. Some clones are missing from TCRdb's copy, which holds only in-frame ones; the method was immunoSEQ multiplex PCR. The sample yields about 470,000 clones, about four fifths seen once. What was sequenced was PBMCs. The receptors were sampled from a middle-aged woman in good health. Some clones in this sample may be carry-over from other donors' samples. CDR3s leave out the opening cysteine and the closing phenylalanine or tryptophan.

V gene	J gene	CDR3 protein
TRBV28	TRBJ2-3	AVTKGRTSDSTDTQY
TRBV30	TRBJ2-2	AWHPGLAGIGTGELF
TRBV28	TRBJ2-2	ASGSLRVRTGEPF
TRBV19	TRBJ1-3	ASSTWPDSGNTIY
TRBV9	TRBJ1-2	ASSPVVAAHYYGYT
TRBV30	TRBJ2-5	AWSGDSQETQY
TRBV4-1	TRBJ2-1	ASSKGQGFVGEQF
TRBV10-1	TRBJ2-3	ASSDSGRASTDTQY
TRBV6-6	TRBJ1-2	ASGPADGYT
TRBV28	TRBJ2-7	ASSPGTFRGYEQY
TRBV30	TRBJ1-2	ATAERLYGYT
TRBV18	TRBJ1-2	ASSSDSLRGYT
TRBV6-5	TRBJ2-4	ASSYSPGSTGVGQY
TRBV15	TRBJ1-1	ATSRDRGTGDTEAF
TRBV7-2	TRBJ2-7	ASSHTGGGTYEQY
TRBV6-1	TRBJ1-5	ASSERLGNQPQH
TRBV25-1	TRBJ2-5	ASGATSGRAAWETQY
TRBV11-1	TRBJ2-7	ASSLEPGQGDYEQY
TRBV2	TRBJ1-2	ASSELQTINYGYT
TRBV11-2	TRBJ2-3	ASSPSGRVADTQY
TRBV7-2	TRBJ1-1	ASSISPMNTEAF
TRBV7-9	TRBJ2-7	ASSLGEVAYEQY
TRBV5-8	TRBJ2-1	ASSFLNEQF
TRBV30	TRBJ2-1	AWNWAPPYNEQF
TRBV2	TRBJ2-7	ASIEGGGYEQY
TRBV15	TRBJ2-1	ATSRVETYNEQF
TRBV30	TRBJ1-5	AWSTGTEYQPQH
TRBV27	TRBJ1-2	ASSDLQGAGGYT
TRBV28	TRBJ2-7	ASSSPTSGRVYEQY
TRBV2	TRBJ2-7	ATHGGRAVRVHEQY
TRBV7-2	TRBJ2-7	ASSFPPGLAGVYEQY
TRBV18	TRBJ2-1	ASSPQTSGFYNEQF
TRBV11-2	TRBJ2-3	ASSPGTSGSLGDTQY
TRBV5-4	TRBJ2-6	ASSLAGGTGANVLT
TRBV6-1	TRBJ2-7	ASTSGGSLDEQY
TRBV5-4	TRBJ2-2	ASSSRDRATGELF
TRBV28	TRBJ1-6	ASSFWQGAYNSPLH
TRBV5-4	TRBJ2-3	ASSLGPGAGTDTQY
TRBV9	TRBJ2-1	ASSVEGARGNEQF
TRBV5-1	TRBJ1-1	ASSLVTGGTEAF
TRBV5-1	TRBJ2-7	ASSLSGTETYEQY
TRBV19	TRBJ2-2	ASSFRGQNTGELF
TRBV10-3	TRBJ2-1	AISQGLAGVSSYNEQF
TRBV19	TRBJ2-3	ASSINGRPDTQY
TRBV13	TRBJ2-7	ASSPPGLESYEQY
TRBV7-6	TRBJ1-1	ASSAEVETTEAF
TRBV19	TRBJ2-1	ASHGGTGSYNEQF
TRBV28	TRBJ2-1	ASSPHRGPYNEQF
TRBV18	TRBJ2-5	ASSLGQGGETQY
TRBV5-1	TRBJ1-1	ASSLYKNTEAF
TRBV28	TRBJ1-2	ASSSRQGTNYGYT
TRBV29-1	TRBJ2-1	SVAVIGGSTYNEQF
TRBV2	TRBJ2-5	ASKLAGVGETQY
TRBV6-1	TRBJ2-7	ASSESYLPAYEQY
TRBV30	TRBJ1-5	AWSLGGRQPQH
TRBV5-4	TRBJ2-3	ASSLRGGLLVDTQY
TRBV6-4	TRBJ1-5	ASSQTDNQPQH
TRBV2	TRBJ1-4	ASSEDGIGARVNEKLF
TRBV9	TRBJ2-1	ASSVRDYYNEQF